The text below deals with one TCR beta chain. The antigen it binds to is not known. There are no base qualities to consult, and no much larger clone falls within one base. The data were obtained in a study of T cell repertoires in MIS-A myocarditis (dated by TCRdb to 2021 to 2024). Measured from the cysteine to the phenylalanine, the CDR3 is 14 residues long. The CDR3 DNA has 42 bases and is translated from base 1. V gives up 3 bases and J gives up 2 bases, and the segment between their germline ends measures 12 bases. Sequences SGHNT (CDR1) and YYREEE (CDR2) are obtained from the germline V gene (reference sequence). The QIAamp DNA FFPE kit was used to extract genomic DNA from formalin-fixed paraffin-embedded autopsy tissue. The immunoSEQ bias-controlled multiplex PCR was used to amplify TCRbeta CDR3 regions, which were then sequenced at high throughput. As for how the authors treated the data: CDR3 sequences were collapsed and filtered by the immunoSEQ vendor pipeline to quantify abundance and frequency of each unique TCRbeta CDR3. Dominant CDR3 amino acid sequences were clustered with SARS-CoV-2-specific ImmuneCODE TCRbeta sequences by CD-HIT using a 90% global sequence identity threshold. Clones with frequencies of 0.1 to 1 were classed as hyperexpanded, and 0.01 to 0.1 as large. The CDR3 amino acid sequences and the V and J gene assignments of the dominant clones were confirmed with MiXCR. The R stringdist package was used to compute Levenshtein distances between the patient clonotypes and the ImmuneCODE hits. TCRdb mirrors the immuneACCESS table, restricted to in-frame sequences. Some clones are absent from its copies; in checked studies, under half trace to an unresolved V gene, and the reason for the others is unknown. V, J and clone size are taken as reported in that table, and D and trimming were inferred from the DNA itself. Recorded for this sample are about 9,200 clones; about 89% of them occurred a single time. The ten most abundant clones make up approximately 2% of the sample.

What was sequenced was thoracic lymph node tissue obtained at autopsy. The rearranged segments are TRBV5-4 and TRBJ2-7; TRBD2 is a possible D gene, resting on 5 matching bases. This receptor was obtained from a man aged 18 to 29 with fulminant myocarditis from multisystem inflammatory syndrome in adults (MIS-A) after COVID-19. In nucleotide form, the sequence is TGTGCCAGCAGCTACTGGACTGACCCCTACGAGCAGTACTTC. This translates into CASSYWTDPYEQYF.